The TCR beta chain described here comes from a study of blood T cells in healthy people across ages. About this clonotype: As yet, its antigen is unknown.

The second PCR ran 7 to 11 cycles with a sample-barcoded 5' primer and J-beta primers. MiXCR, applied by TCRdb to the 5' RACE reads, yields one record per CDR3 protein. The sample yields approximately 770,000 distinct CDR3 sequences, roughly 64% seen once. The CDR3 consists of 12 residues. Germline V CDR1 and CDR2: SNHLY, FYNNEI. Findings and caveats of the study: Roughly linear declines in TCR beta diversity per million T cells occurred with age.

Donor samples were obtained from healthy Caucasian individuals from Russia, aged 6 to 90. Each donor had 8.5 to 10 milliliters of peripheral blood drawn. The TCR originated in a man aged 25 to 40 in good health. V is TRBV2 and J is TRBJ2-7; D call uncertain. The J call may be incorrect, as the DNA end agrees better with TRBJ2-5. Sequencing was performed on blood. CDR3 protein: CASGWEGLTQYF. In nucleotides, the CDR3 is TGTGCCAGCGGCTGGGAAGGGTTGACCCAGTACTTC.